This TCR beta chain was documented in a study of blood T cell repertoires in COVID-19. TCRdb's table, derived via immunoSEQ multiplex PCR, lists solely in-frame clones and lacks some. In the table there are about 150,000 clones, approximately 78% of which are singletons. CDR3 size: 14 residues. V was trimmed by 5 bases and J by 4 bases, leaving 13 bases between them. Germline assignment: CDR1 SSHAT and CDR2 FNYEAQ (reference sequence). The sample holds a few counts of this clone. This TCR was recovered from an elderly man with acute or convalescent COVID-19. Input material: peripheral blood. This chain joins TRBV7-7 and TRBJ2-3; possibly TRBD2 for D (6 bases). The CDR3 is CASSQWTGADTQYF. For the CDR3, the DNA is TGTGCCAGCAGCCAATGGACGGGGGCAGATACGCAGTATTTT.